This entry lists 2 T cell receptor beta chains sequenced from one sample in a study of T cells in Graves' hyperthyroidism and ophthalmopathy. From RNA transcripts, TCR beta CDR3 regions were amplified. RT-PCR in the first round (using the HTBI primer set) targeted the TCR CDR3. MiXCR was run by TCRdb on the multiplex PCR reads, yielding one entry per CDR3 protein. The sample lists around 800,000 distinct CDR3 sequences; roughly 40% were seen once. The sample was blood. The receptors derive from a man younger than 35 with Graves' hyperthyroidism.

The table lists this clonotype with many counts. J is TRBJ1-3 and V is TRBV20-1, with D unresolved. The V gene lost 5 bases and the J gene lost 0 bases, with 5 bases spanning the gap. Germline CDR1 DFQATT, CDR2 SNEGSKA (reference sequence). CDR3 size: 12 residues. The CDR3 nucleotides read TGCAGTGCTCAGAGCTCTGGAAACACCATATATTTT. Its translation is CSAQSSGNTIYF.

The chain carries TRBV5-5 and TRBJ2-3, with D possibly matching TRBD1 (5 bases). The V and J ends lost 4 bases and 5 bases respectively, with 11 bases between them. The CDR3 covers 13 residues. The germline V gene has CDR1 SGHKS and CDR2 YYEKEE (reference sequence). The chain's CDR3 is CASSPSTGDTQYF. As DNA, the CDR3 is TGTGCCAGCAGCCCGTCAACAGGAGATACGCAGTATTTT.